These T cell receptor beta chains were read from a single sample in a study of blood T cells in healthy people across ages. TCRdb re-analysed the 5' RACE reads in MiXCR, keeping a single row per CDR3 protein. The table lists over 1,500,000 distinct CDR3 sequences, about 50% of them singletons. The sequencing sample was made of blood. The receptors were sampled from a woman aged 40 to 50 in good health. Both conserved end residues are part of each CDR3. D genes are given only for firm matches. Rows give clone size only sometimes, using once, few, many, or a class for an expanded clone.

d_call,clone_size,j_call,v_call,cdr3_aa,cdr3_nt
NA,many,TRBJ1-2,TRBV7-9,CASSLAGGYTF,TGTGCCAGCAGCTTGGCTGGCGGCTACACCTTC
TRBD2,NA,TRBJ2-7,TRBV29-1,CSTRLAGGNEQYF,TGCAGCACCCGACTAGCGGGGGGAAACGAGCAGTACTTC
NA,few,TRBJ2-7,TRBV20-1,CSAPGGGDHYEQYF,TGCAGTGCCCCGGGCGGGGGCGACCATTACGAGCAGTACTTC
TRBD1,NA,TRBJ1-5,TRBV4-3,CASSQATGGFSQPQHF,TGCGCCAGCAGCCAAGCAACAGGGGGCTTTAGTCAGCCCCAGCATTTT
NA,NA,TRBJ2-1,TRBV9,CASSVLNRDSYNEQFF,TGTGCCAGCAGCGTATTGAACAGAGACTCCTACAATGAGCAGTTCTTC
TRBD1,NA,TRBJ2-4,TRBV27,CASSFLYRGEGKNIQYF,TGTGCCAGCAGTTTCCTTTACAGGGGAGAGGGCAAAAACATTCAGTACTTC
NA,NA,TRBJ2-7,TRBV6-5,CASSAAGDYEQYF,TGTGCCAGCAGTGCCGCAGGGGACTACGAGCAGTACTTC
NA,NA,TRBJ2-4,TRBV3-1,CASSQDIGGAVAKNIQYF,TGTGCCAGCAGCCAAGATATTGGCGGAGCTGTAGCCAAAAACATTCAGTACTTC
NA,NA,TRBJ1-5,TRBV28,CASSLIEDSNQPQHF,TGTGCCAGCAGTTTAATTGAGGATAGCAATCAGCCCCAGCATTTT
TRBD1,NA,TRBJ2-3,TRBV18,CASSPKHWDRVWVGTQYF,TGTGCCAGCTCACCCAAGCATTGGGACAGGGTCTGGGTCGGTACGCAGTATTTT
TRBD1,NA,TRBJ1-5,TRBV28,CASSPGTALGPQHF,TGTGCCAGCAGTCCCGGGACAGCCTTGGGGCCCCAGCATTTT
TRBD1,NA,TRBJ1-5,TRBV7-2,CASNKGTDSNQPQHF,TGTGCCAGCAACAAAGGGACAGATAGCAATCAGCCCCAGCATTTT
NA,NA,TRBJ2-1,TRBV20-1,CSARDWGMGNEQFF,TGCAGTGCTAGAGATTGGGGAATGGGCAATGAGCAGTTCTTC
NA,few,TRBJ2-7,TRBV27,CASRSGGGEQYF,TGTGCCAGCAGGTCGGGGGGCGGCGAGCAGTACTTC
TRBD2,NA,TRBJ2-3,TRBV6-2/TRBV6-3,CASSHRGGGWTDTQYF,TGTGCCAGCAGCCATCGCGGCGGGGGTTGGACAGATACGCAGTATTTT
NA,NA,TRBJ1-5,TRBV7-9,CASSVWEDQPQHF,TGTGCCAGCAGCGTATGGGAGGATCAGCCCCAGCATTTT
TRBD2,few,TRBJ2-3,TRBV3-1,CASSSPGLAGGLSDTQYF,TGTGCCAGCAGCTCGCCGGGACTAGCGGGGGGGTTGTCAGATACGCAGTATTTT
TRBD1,NA,TRBJ1-2,TRBV14,CASSQARTGFYYGYTF,TGTGCCAGCAGCCAAGCGCGGACAGGATTTTACTATGGCTACACCTTC
NA,few,TRBJ2-6,TRBV4-2,CASSPRSGAGANVLTF,TGTGCCAGCAGCCCTCGCTCAGGGGCTGGGGCCAACGTCCTGACTTTC
NA,NA,TRBJ2-5,TRBV5-5,CASSLEWGGGYNGEQYF,TGTGCCAGCAGCTTGGAATGGGGAGGGGGTTACAATGGTGAGCAGTACTTC
NA,few,TRBJ2-1,TRBV4-3,CASSQDWVAGYNEQFF,TGCGCCAGCAGCCAAGATTGGGTGGCGGGATACAATGAGCAGTTCTTC
TRBD2,NA,TRBJ2-4,TRBV10-3,CAISQWEAGGTPTKNIQYF,TGTGCCATCAGTCAGTGGGAAGCGGGGGGGACACCAACCAAAAACATTCAGTACTTC
NA,NA,TRBJ1-2,TRBV5-1,CATGTRDGYTF,TGCGCCACCGGGACAAGGGATGGCTACACCTTC
TRBD1,few,TRBJ1-6,TRBV11-2,CASSLSGQGSYNSPLHF,TGTGCCAGCAGCCTCTCGGGACAGGGTTCCTATAATTCACCCCTCCACTTT
NA,NA,TRBJ1-6,TRBV6-2/TRBV6-3,CASKPGSAPLHF,TGTGCCAGCAAACCAGGGAGTGCACCCCTCCACTTT
NA,NA,TRBJ1-5,TRBV6-2/TRBV6-3,CASSNLDGNNQPQHF,TGTGCCAGCAGTAACCTTGACGGGAACAATCAGCCCCAGCATTTT
NA,few,TRBJ2-1,TRBV20-1,CSAPHTYNEQFF,TGCAGTGCTCCTCATACTTACAATGAGCAGTTCTTC
NA,once,TRBJ1-1,TRBV7-2,CASSSRRYTEAFF,TGTGCCAGCAGCTCTAGAAGGTACACTGAAGCTTTCTTT
NA,NA,TRBJ2-3,TRBV5-5,CASSFGLAISTDTQYF,TGTGCCAGCAGCTTCGGACTTGCAATTAGCACAGATACGCAGTATTTT
NA,NA,TRBJ2-3,TRBV28,CASSFTGEGTDTQYF,TGTGCCAGCAGTTTCACCGGGGAGGGCACAGATACGCAGTATTTT
TRBD2,NA,TRBJ2-7,TRBV7-9,CASSLKLAGLHSYEQYF,TGTGCCAGCAGCTTAAAACTAGCGGGGCTTCACTCCTACGAGCAGTACTTC
TRBD1,NA,TRBJ2-7,TRBV5-1,CASSVYGTGGYEQYF,TGCGCCAGCAGCGTCTACGGGACAGGGGGTTACGAGCAGTACTTC
NA,NA,TRBJ2-3,TRBV7-2,CASRSPTGRVTDTQYF,TGTGCCAGCCGCTCCCCGACGGGAAGAGTCACAGATACGCAGTATTTT
TRBD2,few,TRBJ2-1,TRBV4-2,CASSRLAGVDEQFF,TGTGCTAGCAGCCGACTAGCGGGGGTCGATGAGCAGTTCTTC
TRBD1,NA,TRBJ2-1,TRBV3-1,CASNQQGAVYNEQFF,TGTGCCAGCAACCAACAGGGGGCGGTATACAATGAGCAGTTCTTC
TRBD1,few,TRBJ1-2,TRBV4-3,CASSLTGSDYGYTF,TGCGCCAGCAGCCTGACAGGGTCCGACTATGGCTACACCTTC
NA,few,TRBJ2-7,TRBV7-2,CASSLGEIYEQYF,TGTGCCAGCAGCTTAGGAGAGATCTACGAGCAGTACTTC
TRBD2,NA,TRBJ2-6,TRBV12-3/TRBV12-4,CASSLSPRWTSGGVAGANVLTF,TGTGCCAGCAGTCTATCGCCGCGTTGGACTAGCGGGGGGGTCGCAGGGGCCAACGTCCTGACTTTC
TRBD2,NA,TRBJ2-3,TRBV5-1,CASSLTSGVFTDTQYF,TGCGCCAGCAGCTTGACGAGCGGGGTGTTCACAGATACGCAGTATTTT
TRBD2,NA,TRBJ2-7,TRBV20-1,CSASLWPSGGASPEQYF,TGCAGTGCTAGTTTATGGCCTAGCGGGGGGGCCTCCCCCGAGCAGTACTTC
TRBD1,few,TRBJ2-7,TRBV15,CATSRDRQGMDEQYF,TGTGCCACCAGCAGAGATCGACAGGGGATGGACGAGCAGTACTTC